The sequence of this T cell receptor beta chain was determined in a study of CD8 T cells in ankylosing spondylitis. Library preparation for TCR beta used quantitative 5'-RACE with molecular barcodes. From the 5' RACE reads, TCRdb called clonotypes with MiXCR, one entry per CDR3 protein. The sample includes approximately 24,000 distinct CDR3 sequences, roughly 2.4% of them seen just once. This clonotype showed up many times. Germline V CDR1 and CDR2: SGDLS, YYNGEE. This CDR3 has 14 residues. V was trimmed by 4 bases and J by 0 bases, leaving 10 bases between them. This sequence was found in a female donor with ankylosing spondylitis or in good health (not recorded which). The chain uses TRBV9 and TRBJ1-1; a weak D match, TRBD1 (5 bases). Sequenced sample: blood, either unsorted or a sorted T cell fraction (not recorded which). CDR3 nucleotide sequence: TGTGCCAGCAGCCCCCGGGGGGTGAACACTGAAGCTTTCTTT. This gives the protein CASSPRGVNTEAFF.